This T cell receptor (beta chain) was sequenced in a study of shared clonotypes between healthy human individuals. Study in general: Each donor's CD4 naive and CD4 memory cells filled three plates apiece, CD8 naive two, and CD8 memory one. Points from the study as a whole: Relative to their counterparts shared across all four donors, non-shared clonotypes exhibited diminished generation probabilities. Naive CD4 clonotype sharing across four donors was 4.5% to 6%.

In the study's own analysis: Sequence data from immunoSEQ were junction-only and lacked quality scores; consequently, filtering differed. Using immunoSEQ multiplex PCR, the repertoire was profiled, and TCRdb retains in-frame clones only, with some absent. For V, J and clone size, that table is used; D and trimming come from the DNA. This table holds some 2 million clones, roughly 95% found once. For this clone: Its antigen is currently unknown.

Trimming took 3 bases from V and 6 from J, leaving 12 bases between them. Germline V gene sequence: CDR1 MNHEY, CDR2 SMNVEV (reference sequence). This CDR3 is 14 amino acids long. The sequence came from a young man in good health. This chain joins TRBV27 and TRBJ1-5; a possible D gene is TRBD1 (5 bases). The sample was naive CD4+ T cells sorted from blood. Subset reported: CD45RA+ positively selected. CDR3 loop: CASSFSGVVQPQHF. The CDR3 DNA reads TGTGCCAGCAGTTTTTCGGGGGTTGTTCAGCCCCAGCATTTT.